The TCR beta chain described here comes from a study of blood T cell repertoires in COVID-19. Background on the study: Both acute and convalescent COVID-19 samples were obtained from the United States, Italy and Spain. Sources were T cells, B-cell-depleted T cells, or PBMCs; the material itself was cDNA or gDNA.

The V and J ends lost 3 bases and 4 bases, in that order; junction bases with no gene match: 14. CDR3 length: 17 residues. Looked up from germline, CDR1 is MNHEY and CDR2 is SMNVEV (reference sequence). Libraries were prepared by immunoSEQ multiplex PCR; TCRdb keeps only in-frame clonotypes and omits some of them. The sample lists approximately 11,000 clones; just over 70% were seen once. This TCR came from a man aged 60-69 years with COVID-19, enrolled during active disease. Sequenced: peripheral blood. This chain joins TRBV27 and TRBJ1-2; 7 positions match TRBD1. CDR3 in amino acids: CASSFSPGDSAFYGYTF. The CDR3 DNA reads TGTGCCAGCAGTTTTTCTCCGGGGGACAGCGCATTCTATGGCTACACCTTC.